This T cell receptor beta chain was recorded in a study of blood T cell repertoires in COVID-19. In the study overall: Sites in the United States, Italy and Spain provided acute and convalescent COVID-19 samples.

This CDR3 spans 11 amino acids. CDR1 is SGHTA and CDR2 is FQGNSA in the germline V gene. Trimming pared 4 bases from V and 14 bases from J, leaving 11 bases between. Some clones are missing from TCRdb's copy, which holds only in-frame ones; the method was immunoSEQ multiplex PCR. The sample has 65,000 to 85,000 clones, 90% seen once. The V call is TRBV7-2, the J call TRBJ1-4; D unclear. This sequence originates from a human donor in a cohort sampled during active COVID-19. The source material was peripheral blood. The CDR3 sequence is CASSYAGELFF. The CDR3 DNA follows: TGTGCCAGCAGCTACGCCGGTGAGCTGTTTTTT.